Given below is one TCR beta chain in context. Its antigen is as yet unknown. Deletions cut 8 bases from V and 2 bases from J, with 13 bases between. The CDR3 totals 15 residues. Germline V gene lookup returns CDR1 MNHEY and CDR2 SMNVEV (reference sequence). This specimen belongs to a study of beta chain features in type 1 diabetes. Study background: No age, gender or cell yield differences were seen between patients and healthy donors. Analysis included 107,917,701 sorted cells drawn from all samples. Regarding the study as a whole: VDJ junctions from patients with type 1 diabetes contained fewer insertions and more deletions. Among patients with Type 1 diabetes, TCRB CDR3s were moderately but significantly shorter in every one of the four CD4+ subsets.

Once sorted, every population was more than 95% pure. What was sequenced were expressed TCRB transcripts, since all of the isolated RNA had been reverse transcribed. Generated by immunoSEQ multiplex PCR, the TCRdb table keeps only in-frame clones and is missing some. The data show more than 120,000 clones, around 13% seen once. The receptor comes from a man between 18 and 35 years old with type 1 diabetes. Material: central memory CD4+ T cells from blood. The V gene is TRBV27, the J gene TRBJ1-6; D is ambiguous. In DNA, the CDR3 is TGTGCCAGCTTAGCCGGTGGGGCCTATAATTCACCCCTCCACTTT. It translates to CASLAGGAYNSPLHF.